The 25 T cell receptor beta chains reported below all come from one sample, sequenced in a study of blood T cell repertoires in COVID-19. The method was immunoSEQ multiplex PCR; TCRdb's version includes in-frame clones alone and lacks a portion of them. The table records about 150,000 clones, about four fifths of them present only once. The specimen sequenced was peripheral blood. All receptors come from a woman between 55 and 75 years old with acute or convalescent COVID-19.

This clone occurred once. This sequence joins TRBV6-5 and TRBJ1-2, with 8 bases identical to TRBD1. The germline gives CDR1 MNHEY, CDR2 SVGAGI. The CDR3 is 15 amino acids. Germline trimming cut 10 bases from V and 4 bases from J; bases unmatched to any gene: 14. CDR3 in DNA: TGTGCCACCCGAGGGGGGGACAGGACCCTCTATGGCTACACCTTC. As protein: CATRGGDRTLYGYTF.

CDR3 bases: TGTGCCAGCAGTCCGGCCGGGCTAGCGTCCGGGGAGCTGTTTTTT. Translation gives CASSPAGLASGELFF. The chain is built from TRBV28 and TRBJ2-2, with D maybe TRBD2 (6 bases). The V end lost 5 bases, the J end lost 6 bases, and 16 bases lay between the germline ends. The V gene's germline CDR1 is MDHEN and CDR2 SYDVKM. The CDR3 sequence is 15 residues long.

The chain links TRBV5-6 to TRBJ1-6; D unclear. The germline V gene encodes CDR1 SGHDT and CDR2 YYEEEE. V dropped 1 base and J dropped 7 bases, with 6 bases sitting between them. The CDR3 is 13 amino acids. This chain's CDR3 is CASSLRGNSPLHF. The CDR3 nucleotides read TGTGCCAGCAGCTTGCGGGGAAATTCACCCCTCCACTTT.

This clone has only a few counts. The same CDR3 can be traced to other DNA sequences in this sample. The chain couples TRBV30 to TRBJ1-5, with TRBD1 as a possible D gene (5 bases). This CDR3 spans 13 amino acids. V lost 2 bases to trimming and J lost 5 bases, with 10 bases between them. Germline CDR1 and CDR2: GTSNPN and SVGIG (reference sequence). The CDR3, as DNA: TGTGCCTGGAGTCTTACAGGAGATCAGCCCCAGCATTTT. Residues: CAWSLTGDQPQHF.

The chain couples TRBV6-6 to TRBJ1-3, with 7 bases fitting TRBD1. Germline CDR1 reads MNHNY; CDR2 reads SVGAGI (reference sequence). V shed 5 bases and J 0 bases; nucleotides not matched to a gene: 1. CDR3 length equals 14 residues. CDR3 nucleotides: TGTGCCAGCAGTCGGGACAGCTCTGGAAACACCATATATTTT. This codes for CASSRDSSGNTIYF.

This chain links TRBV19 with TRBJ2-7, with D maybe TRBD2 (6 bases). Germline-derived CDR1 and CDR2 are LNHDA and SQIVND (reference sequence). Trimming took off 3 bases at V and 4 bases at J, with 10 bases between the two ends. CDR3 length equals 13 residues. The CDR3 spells CASSMAGRYEQYF. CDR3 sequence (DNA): TGTGCCAGTAGTATGGCAGGGAGGTACGAGCAGTACTTC.

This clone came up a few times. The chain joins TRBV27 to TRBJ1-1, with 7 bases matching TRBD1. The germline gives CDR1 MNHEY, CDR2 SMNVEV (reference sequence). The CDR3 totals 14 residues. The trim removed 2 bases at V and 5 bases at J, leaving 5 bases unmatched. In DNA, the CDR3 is TGTGCCAGCAGTTTACCAGGGGGGCGGACTGAAGCTTTCTTT. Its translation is CASSLPGGRTEAFF.

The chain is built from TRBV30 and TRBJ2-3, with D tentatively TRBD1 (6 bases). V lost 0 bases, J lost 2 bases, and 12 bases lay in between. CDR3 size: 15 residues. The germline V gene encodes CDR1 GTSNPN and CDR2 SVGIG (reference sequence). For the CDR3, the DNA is TGTGCCTGGAGTGTAAAAGGGGACAACACAGATACGCAGTATTTT. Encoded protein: CAWSVKGDNTDTQYF. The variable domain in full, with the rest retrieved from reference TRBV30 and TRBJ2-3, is SQTIHQWPATLVQPVGSPLSLECTVEGTSNPNLYWYRQAAGRGLQLLFYSVGIGQISSEVPQNLSASRPQDRQFILSSKKLLLSDSGFYLCAWSVKGDNTDTQYFGPGTRLTVL.

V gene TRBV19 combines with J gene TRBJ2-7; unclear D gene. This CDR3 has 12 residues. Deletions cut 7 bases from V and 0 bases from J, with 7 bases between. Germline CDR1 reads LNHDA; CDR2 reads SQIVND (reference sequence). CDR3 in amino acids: CASTSGSYEQYF. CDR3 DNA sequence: TGTGCCAGTACGTCCGGCTCCTACGAGCAGTACTTC.

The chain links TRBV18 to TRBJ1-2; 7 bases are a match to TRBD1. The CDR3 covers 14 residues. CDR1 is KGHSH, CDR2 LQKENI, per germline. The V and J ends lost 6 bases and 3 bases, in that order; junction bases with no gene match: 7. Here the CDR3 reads CASSPQGGYYGYTF. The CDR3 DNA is TGTGCCAGCTCCCCGCAGGGGGGATACTATGGCTACACCTTC. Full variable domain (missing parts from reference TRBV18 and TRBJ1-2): NAGVMQNPRHLVRRRGQEARLRCSPMKGHSHVYWYRQLPEEGLKFMVYLQKENIIDESGMPKERFSAEFPKEGPSILRIQQVVRGDSAAYFCASSPQGGYYGYTFGSGTRLTVV.

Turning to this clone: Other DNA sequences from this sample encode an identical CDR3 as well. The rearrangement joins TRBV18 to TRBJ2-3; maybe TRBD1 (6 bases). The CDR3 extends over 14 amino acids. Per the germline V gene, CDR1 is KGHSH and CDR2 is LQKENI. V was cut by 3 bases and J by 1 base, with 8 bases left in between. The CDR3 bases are TGTGCCAGCTCACCGGCAGGGGGCACAGATACGCAGTATTTT. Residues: CASSPAGGTDTQYF.

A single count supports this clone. The CDR3, as DNA: TGTGCCACAGCCAAAGGGGTTGGGTATGGCTACACCTTC. The encoded protein is CATAKGVGYGYTF. The V and J genes are TRBV30 and TRBJ1-2; D possibly corresponds to TRBD1 (5 bases). The CDR3 is 13 amino acids. The germline gives CDR1 GTSNPN, CDR2 SVGIG (reference sequence). V lost 8 bases and J 5 bases, leaving 18 bases between the germline ends.

Here the CDR3 DNA reads TGCGCCAGCAGCCTCTCCCCTTCCCCCAACACTGAAGCTTTCTTT. As protein: CASSLSPSPNTEAFF. The V and J genes are TRBV4-1 and TRBJ1-1; D unclear. V was cut by 4 bases and J by 2 bases, with 14 bases left in between. This CDR3 spans 15 amino acids. Germline loops: CDR1 MGHRA, CDR2 YSYEKL.

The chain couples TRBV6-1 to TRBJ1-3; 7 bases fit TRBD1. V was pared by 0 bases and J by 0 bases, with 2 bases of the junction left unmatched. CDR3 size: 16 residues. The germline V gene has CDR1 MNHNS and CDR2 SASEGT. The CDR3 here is CASSEAGQRSGNTIYF. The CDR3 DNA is TGTGCCAGCAGTGAAGCGGGACAGCGCTCTGGAAACACCATATATTTT.

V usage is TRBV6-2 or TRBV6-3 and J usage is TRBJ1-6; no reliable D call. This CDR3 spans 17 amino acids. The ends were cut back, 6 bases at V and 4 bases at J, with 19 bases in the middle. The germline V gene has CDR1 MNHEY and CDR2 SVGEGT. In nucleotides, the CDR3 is TGTGCCAGCAGCCCCGGACCGGGGAAGAGGTATAATTCACCCCTCCACTTT. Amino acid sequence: CASSPGPGKRYNSPLHF.

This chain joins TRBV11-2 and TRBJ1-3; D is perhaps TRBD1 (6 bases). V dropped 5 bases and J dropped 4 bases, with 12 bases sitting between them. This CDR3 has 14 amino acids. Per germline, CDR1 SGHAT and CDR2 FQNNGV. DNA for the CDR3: TGTGCCAGCAGCCCCGGGACACTAGGAAACACCATATATTTT. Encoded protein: CASSPGTLGNTIYF.

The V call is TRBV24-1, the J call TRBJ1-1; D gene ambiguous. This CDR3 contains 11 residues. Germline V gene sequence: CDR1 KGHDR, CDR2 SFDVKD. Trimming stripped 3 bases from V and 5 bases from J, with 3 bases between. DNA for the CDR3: TGTGCCACCAGTGATCGGACTGAAGCTTTCTTT. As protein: CATSDRTEAFF.

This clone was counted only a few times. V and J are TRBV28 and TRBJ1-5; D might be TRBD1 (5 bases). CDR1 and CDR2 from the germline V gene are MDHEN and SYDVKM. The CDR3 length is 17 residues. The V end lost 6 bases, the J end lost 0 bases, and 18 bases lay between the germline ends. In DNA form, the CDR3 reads TGTGCCAGCAGCCCCCCTGTGGGGCTCGATAGCAATCAGCCCCAGCATTTT. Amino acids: CASSPPVGLDSNQPQHF.

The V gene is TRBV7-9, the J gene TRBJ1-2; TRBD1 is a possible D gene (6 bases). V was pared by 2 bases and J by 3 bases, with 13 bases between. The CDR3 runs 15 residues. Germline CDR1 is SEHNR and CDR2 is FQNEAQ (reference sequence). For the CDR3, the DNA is TGTGCCAGCAGCTTAATGGGCAGGGGCTACTATGGCTACACCTTC. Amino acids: CASSLMGRGYYGYTF.

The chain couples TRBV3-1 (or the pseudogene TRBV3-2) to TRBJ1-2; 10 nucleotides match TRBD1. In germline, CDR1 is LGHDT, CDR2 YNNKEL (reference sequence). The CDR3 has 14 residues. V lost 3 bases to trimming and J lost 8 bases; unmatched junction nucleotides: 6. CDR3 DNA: TGTGCCAGCAGCCACGCGACAGGGGGCGGCGGCTACACCTTC. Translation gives CASSHATGGGGYTF.

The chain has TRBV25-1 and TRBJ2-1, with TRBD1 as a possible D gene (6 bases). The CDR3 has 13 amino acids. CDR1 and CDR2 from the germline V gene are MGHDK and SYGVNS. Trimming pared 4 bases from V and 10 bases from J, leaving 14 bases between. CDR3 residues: CASSAPYRAEQFF. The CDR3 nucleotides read TGTGCCAGCAGTGCCCCATACAGGGCCGAGCAGTTCTTC.

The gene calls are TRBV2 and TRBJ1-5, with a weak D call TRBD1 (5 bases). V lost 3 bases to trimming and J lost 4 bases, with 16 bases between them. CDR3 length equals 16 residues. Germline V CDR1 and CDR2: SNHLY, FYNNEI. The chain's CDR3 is CASSDRRDLGNQPQHF. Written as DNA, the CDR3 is TGTGCCAGCAGTGATCGGAGGGACTTGGGGAATCAGCCCCAGCATTTT.

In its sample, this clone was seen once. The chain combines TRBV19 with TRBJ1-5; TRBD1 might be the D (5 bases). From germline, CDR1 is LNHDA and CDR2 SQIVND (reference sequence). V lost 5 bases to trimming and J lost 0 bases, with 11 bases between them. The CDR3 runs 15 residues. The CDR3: CASSQKTDSNQPQHF. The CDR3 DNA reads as TGTGCCAGTAGTCAAAAGACAGATAGCAATCAGCCCCAGCATTTT.

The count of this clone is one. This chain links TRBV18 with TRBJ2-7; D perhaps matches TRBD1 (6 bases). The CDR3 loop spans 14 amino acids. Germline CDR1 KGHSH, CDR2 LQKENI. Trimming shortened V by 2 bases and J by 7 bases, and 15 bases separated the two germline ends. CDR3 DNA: TGTGCCAGCTCACCAAGGACAGACCATGGGGAGCAGTACTTC. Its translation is CASSPRTDHGEQYF.

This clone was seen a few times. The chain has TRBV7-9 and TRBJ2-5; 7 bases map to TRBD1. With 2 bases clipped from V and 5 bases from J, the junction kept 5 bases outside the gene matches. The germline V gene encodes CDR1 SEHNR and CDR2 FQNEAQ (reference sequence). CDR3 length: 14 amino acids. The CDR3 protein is CASSLSEGAETQYF. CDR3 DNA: TGTGCCAGCAGCTTATCAGAGGGGGCCGAGACCCAGTACTTC.